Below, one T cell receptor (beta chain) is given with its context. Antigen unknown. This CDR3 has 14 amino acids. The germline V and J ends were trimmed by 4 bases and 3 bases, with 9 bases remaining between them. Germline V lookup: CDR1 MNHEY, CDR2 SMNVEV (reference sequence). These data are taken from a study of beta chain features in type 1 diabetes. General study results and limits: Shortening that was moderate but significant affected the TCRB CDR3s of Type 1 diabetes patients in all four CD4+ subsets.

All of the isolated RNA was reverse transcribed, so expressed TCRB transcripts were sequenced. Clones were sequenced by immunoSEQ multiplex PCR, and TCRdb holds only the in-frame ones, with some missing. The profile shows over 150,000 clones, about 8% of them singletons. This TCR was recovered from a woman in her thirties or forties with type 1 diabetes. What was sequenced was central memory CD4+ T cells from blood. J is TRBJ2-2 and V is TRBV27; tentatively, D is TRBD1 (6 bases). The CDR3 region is CASSYRVDTGELFF. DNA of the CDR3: TGTGCCAGCAGTTACAGGGTGGACACCGGGGAGCTGTTTTTT.